Here is one T cell receptor (beta chain) with its context. Time point reported: blood from clinic visit 5 months post-surgery; TSC patient then seizure free. At least one anti-epileptic drug was given before surgery. Clones were sequenced by immunoSEQ multiplex PCR, and TCRdb holds only the in-frame ones, with some missing. Among approximately 330,000 clones listed, 93% were seen once. This record comes from a study of brain T cells in children with intractable seizures. The CDR3 covers 14 residues. The germline V and J ends were trimmed by 6 bases and 2 bases, with 15 bases remaining between them. Germline-derived CDR1 and CDR2 are GTSNPN and SVGIG (reference sequence).

The clonotype comes from a boy in the first two years of life with tuberous sclerosis and intractable seizures. The chain joins TRBV30 to TRBJ2-3, with TRBD1 as a possible D gene (5 bases). The sample was peripheral blood, taken roughly 5 months after surgery. The CDR3 region is CACRRQRNTDTQYF. The CDR3, as DNA: TGTGCCTGTAGGAGACAGAGAAACACAGATACGCAGTATTTT.